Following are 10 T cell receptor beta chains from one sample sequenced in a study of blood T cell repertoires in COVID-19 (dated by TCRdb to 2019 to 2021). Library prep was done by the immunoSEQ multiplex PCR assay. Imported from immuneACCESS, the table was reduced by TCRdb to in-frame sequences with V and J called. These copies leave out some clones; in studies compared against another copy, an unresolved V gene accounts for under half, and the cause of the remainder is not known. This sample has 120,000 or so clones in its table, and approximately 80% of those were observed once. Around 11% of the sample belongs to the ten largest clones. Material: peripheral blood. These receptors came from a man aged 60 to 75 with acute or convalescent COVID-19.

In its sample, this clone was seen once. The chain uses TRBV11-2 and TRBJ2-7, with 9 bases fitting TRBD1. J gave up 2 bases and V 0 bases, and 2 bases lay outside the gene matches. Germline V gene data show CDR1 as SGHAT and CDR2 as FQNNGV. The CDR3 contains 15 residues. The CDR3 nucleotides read TGTGCCAGCAGCTTAGAGAGGACAGGGGCCTACGAGCAGTACTTC. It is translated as CASSLERTGAYEQYF.

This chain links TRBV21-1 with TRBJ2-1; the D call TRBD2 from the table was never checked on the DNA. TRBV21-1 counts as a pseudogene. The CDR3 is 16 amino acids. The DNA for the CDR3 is TGTGCCAGCAGCAAAGTGGTTAGCCTTTCCTACAATGAGCAGTTCTTC. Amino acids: CASSKVVSLSYNEQFF.

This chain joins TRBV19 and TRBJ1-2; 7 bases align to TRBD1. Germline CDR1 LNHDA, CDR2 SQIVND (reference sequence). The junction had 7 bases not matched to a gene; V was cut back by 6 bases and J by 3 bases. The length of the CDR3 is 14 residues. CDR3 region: CASSPRQGYYGYTF. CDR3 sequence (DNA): TGTGCCAGTAGCCCTAGACAGGGTTACTATGGCTACACCTTC.

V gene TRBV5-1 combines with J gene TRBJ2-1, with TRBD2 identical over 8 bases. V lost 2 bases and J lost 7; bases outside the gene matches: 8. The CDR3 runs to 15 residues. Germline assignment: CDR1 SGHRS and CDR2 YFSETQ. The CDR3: CASSFSAGGANEQFF. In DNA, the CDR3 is TGCGCCAGCAGCTTTTCTGCGGGAGGTGCGAATGAGCAGTTCTTC.

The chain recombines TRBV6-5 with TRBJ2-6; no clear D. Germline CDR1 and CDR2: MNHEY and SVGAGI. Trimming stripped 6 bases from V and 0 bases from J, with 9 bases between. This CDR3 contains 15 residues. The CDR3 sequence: CASSSGYSGANVLTF. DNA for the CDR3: TGTGCCAGCAGCTCCGGGTACTCTGGGGCCAACGTCCTGACTTTC.

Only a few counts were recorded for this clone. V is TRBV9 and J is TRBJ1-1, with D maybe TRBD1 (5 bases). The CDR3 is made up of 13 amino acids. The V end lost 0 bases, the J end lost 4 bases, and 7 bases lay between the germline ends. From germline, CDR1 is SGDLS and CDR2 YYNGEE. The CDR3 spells CASSVGQTTEAFF. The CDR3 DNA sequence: TGTGCCAGCAGCGTAGGACAGACCACTGAAGCTTTCTTT. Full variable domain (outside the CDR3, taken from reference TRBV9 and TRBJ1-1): DSGVTQTPKHLITATGQRVTLRCSPRSGDLSVYWYQQSLDQGLQFLIQYYNGEERAKGNILERFSAQQFPDLHSELNLSSLELGDSALYFCASSVGQTTEAFFGQGTRLTVV.

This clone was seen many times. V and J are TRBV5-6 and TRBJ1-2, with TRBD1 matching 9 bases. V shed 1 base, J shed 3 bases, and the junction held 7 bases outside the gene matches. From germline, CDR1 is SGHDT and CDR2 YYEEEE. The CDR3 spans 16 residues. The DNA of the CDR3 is TGTGCCAGCAGCTTGCGATCGACAGGGGGAGACTATGGCTACACCTTC. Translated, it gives CASSLRSTGGDYGYTF.

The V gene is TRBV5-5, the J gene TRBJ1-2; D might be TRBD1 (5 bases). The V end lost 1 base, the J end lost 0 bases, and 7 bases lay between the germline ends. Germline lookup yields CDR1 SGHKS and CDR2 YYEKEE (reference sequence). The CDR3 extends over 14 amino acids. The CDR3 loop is CASSLQGPNYGYTF. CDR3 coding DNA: TGTGCCAGCAGCTTGCAGGGCCCTAACTATGGCTACACCTTC.

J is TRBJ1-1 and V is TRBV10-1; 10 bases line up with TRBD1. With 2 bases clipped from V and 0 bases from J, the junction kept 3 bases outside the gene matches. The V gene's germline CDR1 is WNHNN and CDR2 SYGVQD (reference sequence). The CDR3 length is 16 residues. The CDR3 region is CASSEGQGGMNTEAFF. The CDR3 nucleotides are TGCGCCAGCAGTGAGGGACAGGGGGGGATGAACACTGAAGCTTTCTTT.

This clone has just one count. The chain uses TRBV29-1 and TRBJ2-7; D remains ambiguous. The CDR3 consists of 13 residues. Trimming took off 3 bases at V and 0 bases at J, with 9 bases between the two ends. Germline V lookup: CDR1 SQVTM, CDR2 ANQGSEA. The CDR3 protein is CSVESSSSYEQYF. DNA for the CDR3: TGCAGCGTTGAGAGTAGCAGCTCCTACGAGCAGTACTTC.